This is a list of T cell receptor beta chains from one sample in a study of cytomegalovirus exposure and HLA in healthy donors. TCRdb keeps only in-frame clones here, not all; method: immunoSEQ multiplex PCR. This table has approximately 220,000 clones, just over 75% appearing once. The sequenced sample consisted of PBMCs. The receptors were gathered from a man aged 18 to 29 in good health and CMV-seronegative. CDR3s include the opening cysteine and the closing phenylalanine or tryptophan. Each record gives: V gene, J gene, D gene, clone size, CDR3 DNA, CDR3 protein. A D gene is named only where the DNA matches it firmly. Clone size is given for some rows only: seen once, a few or many times, or a class if the clone is expanded.

TRBV27	TRBJ2-3	-	-	TGTGCCAGCAGGCGACAGGCTAGCACAGATACGCAGTATTTT	CASRRQASTDTQYF
TRBV6-6	TRBJ2-1	TRBD2	-	TGTGCCAGCAGTTACAGACTAGCGGCCCAGAGGGATGAGCAGTTCTTC	CASSYRLAAQRDEQFF
TRBV9	TRBJ1-1	TRBD1	-	TGTGCCAGCAGCCCCTGGACAGGGGGCACTGAAGCTTTCTTT	CASSPWTGGTEAFF
TRBV7-7	TRBJ1-3	TRBD1	few	TGTGCTAGCAGCCAAGGGGACAGTGGCGCTGGAAACACCATATATTTT	CASSQGDSGAGNTIYF
TRBV7-9	TRBJ2-7	-	-	TGTTCCAGCAGCTCAAGAGACAGGCCCTTTCTTAGCGAGCAGTACTTC	CSSSSRDRPFLSEQYF
TRBV19	TRBJ1-4	-	-	TGTGCCAGTAGTTTACGGGTTGCAACTAATGAAAAACTGTTTTTT	CASSLRVATNEKLFF
TRBV2	TRBJ2-3	TRBD2	-	TGTGCCAGCAGTTTACGGACTAGGACAGATACGCAGTATTTT	CASSLRTRTDTQYF
TRBV6-6	TRBJ1-1	TRBD1	-	TGTGCCAGCAGTGAGAGAGCAGGGGGAGACACTGAAGCTTTCTTT	CASSERAGGDTEAFF
TRBV18	TRBJ2-3	TRBD2	-	TGTGCCAGCTCACTGAGACTAGCGACAACTAGCACAGATACGCAGTATTTT	CASSLRLATTSTDTQYF
TRBV9	TRBJ1-2	TRBD1	few	TGTGCCAGCAGCGTGGAAGGGACAGGGGGGGATGGCTACACCTTC	CASSVEGTGGDGYTF
TRBV4-2	TRBJ2-7	-	-	TGTGCCAGCAGCCGCGCAGCGGCTCAGAGCTCCTACGAGCAGTACTTC	CASSRAAAQSSYEQYF
TRBV9	TRBJ1-5	TRBD1	-	TGTGCCAGCAGCGAGAGGGGACAGGTCAATCAGCCCCAGCATTTT	CASSERGQVNQPQHF
TRBV27	TRBJ2-7	TRBD1	-	TGTGCCAGCAGTTCCCGGGACAGATTCTACGAGCAGTACTTC	CASSSRDRFYEQYF
TRBV6-1	TRBJ1-6	TRBD1	few	TGTGCCAGCGGCCCGGACAGGGATGGTTCACCCCTCCACTTT	CASGPDRDGSPLHF
TRBV6-5	TRBJ1-1	-	-	TGTGCCAGCAGAAACCCCGCCGGGAACACTGAAGCTTTCTTT	CASRNPAGNTEAFF
TRBV18	TRBJ2-4	-	-	TGTGCCAGCTCACCACCTGAGACACAAAACATTCAGTACTTC	CASSPPETQNIQYF
TRBV30	TRBJ1-1	-	-	TGTGCCTGGAGTGTACAACTAATGAACACTGAAGCTTTCTTT	CAWSVQLMNTEAFF
TRBV29-1	TRBJ2-2	TRBD2	-	TGCAGCGTTGGGCGGGAGCGGGAGCTGTTTTTT	CSVGRERELFF
TRBV7-6	TRBJ1-1	-	-	TGTGCCAGCAGCTTAGCCGCTCCACCAGGGGACCCTGAAGCTTTCTTT	CASSLAAPPGDPEAFF
TRBV2	TRBJ1-1	TRBD1	-	TGTGCCAGCATTAGGGACAGCAACACTGAAGCTTTCTTT	CASIRDSNTEAFF
TRBV28	TRBJ1-1	TRBD1	few	TGTGCCAGCAGTTCGGACAGGTTGGGGAAGAGAGCTTTCTTT	CASSSDRLGKRAFF
TRBV5-1	TRBJ1-2	TRBD1	-	TGCGCCAGCAGCTCCGGGACAGGGGGTTCGTACTATGGCTACACCTTC	CASSSGTGGSYYGYTF
TRBV14	TRBJ1-2	-	-	TGTGCCAGCAGCCAAGTTGGCTTTAACTATGGCTACACCTTC	CASSQVGFNYGYTF
TRBV27	TRBJ2-1	TRBD2	few	TGTGCCAGCAGCCGTCCGGGTAGCGGGACCCTCAATGAGCAGTTCTTC	CASSRPGSGTLNEQFF
TRBV4-1	TRBJ1-2	-	-	TGCGCCAGCAGCCAAGACGGAGCTAACTATGGCTACACCTTC	CASSQDGANYGYTF
TRBV30	TRBJ2-7	TRBD1	-	TGTGCCAGCCACGGACAGGGGTACGAGCAGTACTTC	CASHGQGYEQYF
TRBV9	TRBJ2-7	TRBD1	-	TGTGCCAGCAGCGTAGGGGACAGGGCCCACGAGCAGTACTTC	CASSVGDRAHEQYF
TRBV27	TRBJ2-2	-	once	TGTGCCAGCAGTTTAGCGGGACTGGACACCGGGGAGCTGTTTTTT	CASSLAGLDTGELFF
TRBV2	TRBJ1-2	TRBD1	-	TGTGCCAGCAGTGCCCCGACAGGGCCCTATGGCTACACCTTC	CASSAPTGPYGYTF
TRBV5-1	TRBJ2-7	TRBD2	few	TGCGCCACGCGTGCCGGGACTAGCGGGATGGACGAGCAGTACTTC	CATRAGTSGMDEQYF
TRBV15	TRBJ1-1	-	-	TGTGCCACCAGCCGAGGGCGGGCGGGGGGCTCTGAAGCTTTCTTT	CATSRGRAGGSEAFF
TRBV7-8	TRBJ2-1	TRBD2	-	TGTGCCAGCAGCTTAGTTCCCGGACTAGCGTACAATGAGCAGTTCTTC	CASSLVPGLAYNEQFF
TRBV7-9	TRBJ2-1	-	few	TGTGCCAGCAGCTCGGACCGGGTAGCGGATTTCTACAATGAGCAGTTCTTC	CASSSDRVADFYNEQFF
TRBV5-1	TRBJ1-4	-	-	TGCGCCAGCAGCCCCAGGGTTTGGACTAATGAAAAACTGTTTTTT	CASSPRVWTNEKLFF
TRBV6-1	TRBJ1-2	-	once	TGTGCCAGCAGTGAAGGGGGAGCTAACTATGGCTACACCTTC	CASSEGGANYGYTF